This T cell receptor beta chain comes out of a study of shared clonotypes between healthy human individuals (TCRdb year 2020). About the investigation overall: The cohort included a few men and two women between 18 and 49 years of age. For each donor, three plates each were used for CD4 naive and CD4 memory, two plates were used for CD8 naive, and one plate was used for CD8 memory. Blood TCR repertoires of several healthy adults were deeply sequenced to estimate repertoire size and the extent of clonotype sharing between individuals. Libraries were prepared and TCR repertoires were sequenced by different laboratories using diverse techniques, in order to increase sequencing depth and limit assay-specific biases. Leukapheresis yielded between about 0.9 and 9.5 billion PBMCs per donor. General study outcomes and caveats: Sampling was restricted to blood, and TCR repertoires in tissue are likely to differ from TCR repertoires in blood. Higher generation probabilities were observed for clonotypes shared by all four sorted-subset donors than for non-shared clonotypes. When four donors were compared, the shared fraction of clonotypes was about 5.4% for naive CD4, roughly 3.4% for naive CD8, more than 2% for memory CD4, and roughly 0.4% for memory CD8. Pairwise subsampling led to the expectation that sequencing depth would affect the degree of clonotype sharing among donors. Even with the large sequencing depth, rarefaction of the sorted-subset datasets indicated that sequencing was incomplete. The genetic and exposure-history diversity represented was limited by the small number of donors. Larger estimated clonotype richness was generally found for naive subsets than for memory subsets.

Donors were healthy HIV-negative adults with no recently reported acute infections or vaccinations. Every donor was a Caucasian adult living in Nashville, Tennessee, USA. Magnetic negative selection was used to enrich CD4+ T cells, after which naive cells were positively selected on CD45RA and the negative fraction became the memory subset. Blood was collected by leukapheresis, and PBMCs were isolated by Ficoll-Histopaque density gradient centrifugation and then cryopreserved in liquid nitrogen vapor phase. Purity and quantity of every magnetically sorted T cell population were checked by analytical flow cytometry. From each sorted fraction, genomic DNA was isolated and quantified by UV absorbance on a Nanodrop 2000c. For CDR1 and CDR2, the germline V gene lists MDHEN and SYDVKM. V is cut by 3 bases and J by 1 base, and the space between the germline ends is 7 bases. From its cysteine to its phenylalanine, the CDR3 spans 13 amino acids. Only the CDR3 portion is preserved as DNA: 39 bases, with reading frame beginning at the first base.

For this clone: Its antigen is still unknown. Qualities for individual bases were not recorded, and no much larger clone is one base off. The same CDR3 arises from other DNA sequences in this sample as well.

Using the deep immunoSEQ assay, TCR CDR3 regions were amplified from genomic DNA by multiplex PCR. Genomic DNA extracted from each cell subset was distributed evenly over all wells of several immunoSEQ 96-well plates, and each plate served as one replicate. For sorted subsets, about 200 ng genomic DNA, equal to 30,000 or so T cell genomes, was loaded into each replicate PCR. Purified libraries were measured with a Qubit 3.0 fluorometer, size-checked on a Bioanalyzer 2100, and measured again with the KAPA Library Quantification kit. Every immunoSEQ 96-well plate was sequenced on a separate single-read 150-cycle Illumina NextSeq 550 flow cell. The study's own analysis went as follows. Because the immunoSEQ output held only junctional sequences and lacked quality scores, the filtering could not match the filtering applied to full-length reads. Sequences were annotated with PyIR, a Python wrapper for IgBLAST v1.9, using IMGT germline references to assign V/J genes and CDR3. Reads were filtered out if the reads had weak V/J assignments (E-value above 1e-6), no CDR3, stop codons, out-of-frame junctions, or ambiguous translated residues. V3J clonotypes were defined as sequences sharing an identical inferred V gene, J gene, and CDR3 amino acid sequence. Percentage overlap between repertoires was calculated by dividing the number of shared unique clonotypes by the size of the smaller repertoire. Richness of each repertoire was evaluated using RTK rarefaction, the Chao1 estimator, and Recon v2.1 estimates of unobserved clonotypes. Generation probabilities were computed with OLGA for all TCRbeta clonotypes obtained by the gDNA method from a few donors. The source is immuneACCESS, and TCRdb retained only in-frame sequences with V and J called. Part of the clones is not carried over; for the studies checked, unresolved V genes explain less than half of this, and the remainder is unexplained. That table gives V, J and clone size, and the DNA gave D and trimming. The sample contains over 400,000 clones, around 95% of them found a single time. The ten biggest clones cover about 0.06% of the sample.

Recombination connected TRBV28 to TRBJ2-7, with the D gene not clear enough to name. This receptor was taken from a woman in her twenties or thirties in good health. Sequenced: naive CD4+ T cells sorted from blood. The cell subset or site tag for this specimen amounts to: CD45RA+ positively selected. For the CDR3, the sequence is CASSFGRSYEQYF. The DNA is as follows: TGTGCCAGCAGTTTTGGGCGATCCTACGAGCAGTACTTC.